Shown below are 14 T cell receptor beta chains from a single sample sequenced in a study of T cell responses to AZD1222 COVID-19 vaccine. Measured with immunoSEQ multiplex PCR; TCRdb has only the in-frame clones, and not every one. The sample holds approximately 110,000 clones; around 88% are singletons and the top ten take about 4.9%. Source: peripheral blood, taken on day 0 of AZD1222 vaccination. These receptors were obtained from an adult in good health.

The chain uses TRBV28 and TRBJ1-4; TRBD1 agrees at 7 bases. The CDR3 length is 15 residues. The V segment lost 5 bases and the J segment 5 bases; nucleotides outside the gene matches: 8. Germline loops: CDR1 MDHEN, CDR2 SYDVKM. CDR3 nucleotides: TGTGCCAGCAGTGCCCAACAGGGGAGAAATGAAAAACTGTTTTTT. Translating it yields CASSAQQGRNEKLFF.

This CDR3 reads CASSQDLEGSYNEQFF. In DNA, the CDR3 is TGTGCCAGCAGCCAAGATCTGGAGGGGAGCTACAATGAGCAGTTCTTC. This chain joins TRBV3-1 (or the pseudogene TRBV3-2) and TRBJ2-1; D perhaps matches TRBD2 (6 bases). Germline CDR1 is LGHDT and CDR2 is YNNKEL (reference sequence). Trimming stripped 0 bases from V and 3 bases from J, with 12 bases between. The CDR3 covers 16 residues.

The V call is TRBV7-2, the J call TRBJ2-7; 8 nucleotides match TRBD1. The CDR3 extends over 14 amino acids. Germline V gene sequence: CDR1 SGHTA, CDR2 FQGNSA. V gave up 5 bases and J gave up 3 bases; unmatched junction bases: 6. DNA of the CDR3: TGTGCCAGCAGCCGGGACAGGACTGTCTACGAGCAGTACTTC. It translates to CASSRDRTVYEQYF.

As for this clone: Other DNA variants within this sample encode the same CDR3. This sequence joins TRBV3-1 (or the pseudogene TRBV3-2) and TRBJ1-5; tentatively, D is TRBD1 (6 bases). The germline V gene has CDR1 LGHDT and CDR2 YNNKEL (reference sequence). V was clipped by 0 bases and J by 4 bases, with 10 bases between them. There are 15 residues in the CDR3. CDR3 in amino acids: CASSQDTGKNQPQHF. Written as DNA, the CDR3 is TGTGCCAGCAGCCAAGATACAGGGAAAAATCAGCCCCAGCATTTT.

The chain couples TRBV5-8 to TRBJ1-3; D unclear. This CDR3 comprises 13 residues. CDR1 is SGHTS, CDR2 YDEGEE, per germline. V lost 6 bases to trimming and J lost 4 bases, with 11 bases between them. CDR3 residues: CASNKGAGNTIYF. In nucleotides, the CDR3 is TGTGCCAGCAACAAGGGAGCAGGAAACACCATATATTTT.

The chain employs TRBV5-6 and TRBJ2-4; no definite D call. The V end lost 2 bases, the J end lost 0 bases, and 15 bases lay between the germline ends. The CDR3 contains 17 residues. CDR1 and CDR2 (germline): SGHDT, YYEEEE. The DNA of the CDR3 is TGTGCCAGCAGCTTCCGGGCAATGGCTCTAGCCAAAAACATTCAGTACTTC. Translation gives CASSFRAMALAKNIQYF.

The V and J genes are TRBV6-5 and TRBJ2-3; the D is unclear. Trimming left V 4 bases short and J 7 bases short, with 6 bases between. The CDR3 runs 11 residues. Germline V lookup: CDR1 MNHEY, CDR2 SVGAGI. This chain's CDR3 is CASSWMYTQYF. Written as DNA, the CDR3 is TGTGCCAGCAGTTGGATGTATACGCAGTATTTT.

The CDR3 loop is CASASDLRYEQYF. The CDR3 nucleotides are TGTGCCAGTGCCTCAGATCTCCGATACGAGCAGTACTTC. This chain joins TRBV19 and TRBJ2-7; no clear D. The CDR3 consists of 13 residues. V was trimmed by 8 bases and J by 4 bases, leaving 15 bases between them. The germline gives CDR1 LNHDA, CDR2 SQIVND (reference sequence). The variable domain in full, with the rest retrieved from reference TRBV19 and TRBJ2-7, is DGGITQSPKYLFRKEGQNVTLSCEQNLNHDAMYWYRQDPGQGLRLIYYSQIVNDFQKGDIAEGYSVSREKKESFPLTVTSAQKNPTAFYLCASASDLRYEQYFGPGTRLTVT.

This chain joins TRBV5-1 and TRBJ1-1; D possibly corresponds to TRBD1 (5 bases). Germline CDR1 is SGHRS and CDR2 is YFSETQ. Between the trimmed V and J ends, which lost 5 bases and 2 bases, there was a span of 10 bases. This CDR3 comprises 13 residues. The CDR3 reads CASRAGSNTEAFF. The CDR3 DNA follows: TGCGCCAGCAGGGCAGGGAGTAACACTGAAGCTTTCTTT. Full variable domain (rest looked up from reference TRBV5-1 and TRBJ1-1): KAGVTQTPRYLIKTRGQQVTLSCSPISGHRSVSWYQQTPGQGLQFLFEYFSETQRNKGNFPGRFSGRQFSNSRSEMNVSTLELGDSALYLCASRAGSNTEAFFGQGTRLTVV.

Here the CDR3 reads CASSVGAAHNEQFF. In DNA, the CDR3 is TGTGCCAGTAGTGTCGGGGCGGCCCACAATGAGCAGTTCTTC. The V gene is TRBV19, the J gene TRBJ2-1; D is tentatively TRBD1 or TRBD2 (5 bases each). This CDR3 region has 14 residues. Trimming cost V 5 bases and J 5 bases, with 13 bases left between them. Germline CDR1 LNHDA, CDR2 SQIVND (reference sequence). The whole variable domain, remainder taken from reference TRBV19 and TRBJ2-1, is DGGITQSPKYLFRKEGQNVTLSCEQNLNHDAMYWYRQDPGQGLRLIYYSQIVNDFQKGDIAEGYSVSREKKESFPLTVTSAQKNPTAFYLCASSVGAAHNEQFFGPGTRLTVL.

The V and J genes are TRBV19 and TRBJ1-1, with 7 bases identical to TRBD1. CDR1 and CDR2 (germline): LNHDA, SQIVND (reference sequence). The CDR3 covers 14 residues. V gave up 8 bases and J gave up 4 bases; unmatched junction bases: 10. DNA for the CDR3: TGTGCCAGTCGACCCAGGACAGGAGGCACTGAAGCTTTCTTT. This codes for CASRPRTGGTEAFF.

V usage is TRBV6-6 and J usage is TRBJ2-1; 15 positions match TRBD2. Germline CDR1 and CDR2: MNHNY and SVGAGI (reference sequence). Trimming removed 5 bases from V and 4 bases from J; junction bases left unmatched: 6. The CDR3 has 17 residues. CDR3 nucleotides: TGTGCCAGCAGTCCCGGGACTAGCGGGGGGTTGTACAATGAGCAGTTCTTC. It translates to CASSPGTSGGLYNEQFF.

This chain links TRBV9 with TRBJ1-4, with D hard to call. Germline CDR1 and CDR2: SGDLS and YYNGEE. The germline V and J ends were trimmed by 4 bases and 15 bases, with 19 bases remaining between them. The CDR3 extends over 13 amino acids. CDR3 residues: CASSPPSGGQLFF. In DNA, the CDR3 is TGTGCCAGCAGCCCTCCGTCGGGTGGGCAATTGTTTTTT.

The chain links TRBV4-3 to TRBJ1-2; maybe TRBD1 (5 bases). The CDR3 runs 17 residues. Trimming removed 3 bases from V and 4 bases from J, with 21 bases in between. Germline assignment: CDR1 LGHNA and CDR2 YSLEER. CDR3 in DNA: TGCGCCAGCAGCCAGGGTGGTCGGGGCGAGGTTGGCTATGGCTACACCTTC. It translates to CASSQGGRGEVGYGYTF.